The 18 T cell receptor beta chains presented below share a single source sample, sequenced in a study of blood T cell repertoires in COVID-19. The table came from immunoSEQ multiplex PCR; TCRdb's copy has only in-frame clones and leaves some out. The data show approximately 110,000 clones, around four fifths seen once. Input material: peripheral blood. Every receptor here comes from a woman aged 55-69 years with acute or convalescent COVID-19.

This chain links TRBV9 with TRBJ1-6, with 8 bases aligning to TRBD1. CDR1 and CDR2 (germline): SGDLS, YYNGEE. The CDR3 contains 15 residues. The V segment lost 4 bases and the J segment 5 bases; nucleotides outside the gene matches: 5. The CDR3 DNA sequence: TGTGCCAGCAGCTTCCGACAGGGGAATAATTCACCCCTCCACTTT. Residues: CASSFRQGNNSPLHF. Combining the CDR3 with reference TRBV9 and TRBJ1-6 gives the whole variable domain DSGVTQTPKHLITATGQRVTLRCSPRSGDLSVYWYQQSLDQGLQFLIQYYNGEERAKGNILERFSAQQFPDLHSELNLSSLELGDSALYFCASSFRQGNNSPLHFGNGTRLTVT.

This clone was recorded a few times. This chain uses TRBV13 with TRBJ1-3; TRBD1 matches at 7 bases. CDR1 is PRHDT and CDR2 is FYEKMQ in the germline V gene (reference sequence). CDR3 length equals 14 residues. V lost 5 bases to trimming and J lost 7 bases; unmatched junction nucleotides: 8. The chain's CDR3 is CASSPRGGGNTIYF. The CDR3 nucleotides are TGTGCCAGCAGCCCGCGAGGAGGGGGCAACACCATATATTTT.

This chain joins TRBV4-3 and TRBJ1-4, with no clear D. This CDR3 region has 14 residues. V lost 1 base and J 8 bases, leaving 11 bases between the germline ends. Germline assignment: CDR1 LGHNA and CDR2 YSLEER. The CDR3 coding sequence is TGCGCCAGCAGCCAAGGACTCGCGCAGGAAAAACTGTTTTTT. It encodes CASSQGLAQEKLFF.

The chain joins TRBV3-1 (or the pseudogene TRBV3-2) to TRBJ1-2, with D maybe TRBD1 (5 bases). Germline-derived CDR1 and CDR2 are LGHDT and YNNKEL (reference sequence). The CDR3 spans 13 residues. The V gene lost 0 bases and the J gene lost 5 bases, with 7 bases spanning the gap. CDR3 region: CASSQETAYGYTF. The CDR3 DNA sequence: TGTGCCAGCAGCCAAGAGACAGCTTATGGCTACACCTTC.

This chain connects TRBV2 to TRBJ1-2; the D is unclear. This CDR3 has 13 residues. Trimming took 4 bases from V and 7 from J, leaving 13 bases between them. Germline values: CDR1 SNHLY, CDR2 FYNNEI. CDR3 in DNA: TGTGCCAGCAGTGTTGACAAGTCTGGTGGCTACACCTTC. Protein product: CASSVDKSGGYTF.

A single count supports this clone. The chain uses TRBV6-5 and TRBJ1-1; D remains ambiguous. Germline loops: CDR1 MNHEY, CDR2 SVGAGI. V lost 5 bases and J lost 2, with 15 bases in between. CDR3 size: 15 residues. The DNA for the CDR3 is TGTGCCAGCAGTACCGACTCGGTGTATAACACTGAAGCTTTCTTT. It codes for CASSTDSVYNTEAFF.

The genes are TRBV5-1 and TRBJ2-1, with 9 nucleotides matching TRBD2. V lost 0 bases, J lost 5 bases, and 6 bases stayed unmatched. This CDR3 spans 16 amino acids. CDR1 is SGHRS, CDR2 YFSETQ, per germline. CDR3: CASSLVAGAMNNEQFF. The CDR3, as DNA: TGCGCCAGCAGCTTGGTAGCGGGGGCCATGAACAATGAGCAGTTCTTC.

This clone has only one observation. The V gene is TRBV29-1, the J gene TRBJ2-5, with no clear D. V lost 4 bases and J lost 5, with 14 bases in between. The CDR3 is 13 amino acids. Germline lookup yields CDR1 SQVTM and CDR2 ANQGSEA. CDR3 in DNA: TGCAGCGTTGGAGGCAGCACGCGGGAGACCCAGTACTTC. As protein: CSVGGSTRETQYF.

The chain recombines TRBV28 with TRBJ1-2; D not resolved. The CDR3 has 16 residues. Trimming cost V 5 bases and J 4 bases, with 20 bases left between them. Germline V CDR1 and CDR2: MDHEN, SYDVKM. CDR3 in DNA: TGTGCCAGCAGTGAAAGGGAGGGTTCCCGGGGCTATGGCTACACCTTC. Amino acid sequence: CASSEREGSRGYGYTF.

This chain links TRBV6-5 with TRBJ1-6; D possibly corresponds to TRBD1 (5 bases). The CDR3 runs 14 residues. CDR1 is MNHEY and CDR2 is SVGAGI in the germline V gene. V lost 6 bases, J lost 7 bases, and 13 bases lay in between. The DNA of the CDR3 is TGTGCCAGCAGGCCAGGGTTGGGAAATTCACCCCTCCACTTT. Translation: CASRPGLGNSPLHF.

This chain links TRBV7-2 with TRBJ2-1, with 7 bases matching TRBD2. J gave up 7 bases and V 9 bases, and 9 bases lay outside the gene matches. This CDR3 contains 13 residues. The germline V gene has CDR1 SGHTA and CDR2 FQGNSA. CDR3 coding DNA: TGTGCCAGGGGGGGTAGCGGGCATAATGAGCAGTTCTTC. It is translated as CARGGSGHNEQFF.

This clone occurred a few times. V is TRBV11-2 and J is TRBJ1-4, with no clear D. The V end was cut by 4 bases, the J end by 10 bases, with 10 bases between. This CDR3 region has 12 residues. CDR1 is SGHAT, CDR2 FQNNGV, per germline. The CDR3 region is CASSWGGGKLFF. CDR3 sequence (DNA): TGTGCCAGCAGCTGGGGAGGCGGAAAACTGTTTTTT.

The chain couples TRBV12-5 to TRBJ1-1, with D unresolved. The CDR3 covers 14 residues. V lost 1 base, J lost 6 bases, and 12 bases lay in between. Germline CDR1 reads LGHNT; CDR2 reads FRNRAP. The DNA of the CDR3 is TGTGCTAGTGGTTTGGATCCCCAGGAGGCTGAAGCTTTCTTT. Protein sequence: CASGLDPQEAEAFF.

The chain joins TRBV6-5 to TRBJ1-5; 7 positions match TRBD1. Trimming at V came to 6 bases and at J to 3 bases, leaving 8 bases not matched to a gene. Per the germline V gene, CDR1 is MNHEY and CDR2 is SVGAGI. The CDR3 loop spans 15 amino acids. CDR3 nucleotides: TGTGCCAGCAGCCCCAGGGGGGCCAACAATCAGCCCCAGCATTTT. Encoded protein: CASSPRGANNQPQHF.

The chain combines TRBV27 with TRBJ2-1; possible D gene TRBD2, 6 bases. Looked up from germline, CDR1 is MNHEY and CDR2 is SMNVEV (reference sequence). CDR3 size: 13 residues. Trimming removed 3 bases at V and 7 bases at J, with 10 bases between. Here the CDR3 reads CASSLNRGNEQFF. The CDR3 coding sequence is TGTGCCAGCAGTTTGAACCGGGGGAATGAGCAGTTCTTC.

The chain couples TRBV7-2 to TRBJ1-2; D is undetermined. From germline, CDR1 is SGHTA and CDR2 FQGNSA. V dropped 5 bases and J dropped 5 bases, with 15 bases sitting between them. This CDR3 has 14 residues. The CDR3 DNA reads TGTGCCAGCAGCCCAGTCGGGGAGGCGTATGGCTACACCTTC. Translated: CASSPVGEAYGYTF.

The chain is built from TRBV3-1 (or the pseudogene TRBV3-2) and TRBJ2-5, with TRBD2 identical over 14 bases. The length of the CDR3 is 17 residues. Germline V gene lookup returns CDR1 LGHDT and CDR2 YNNKEL (reference sequence). With V trimmed by 4 bases and J by 5 bases, 9 bases remained unmatched. CDR3 loop: CASSRVTGTSGSETQYF. CDR3 DNA: TGTGCCAGCAGCCGTGTAACGGGGACTAGCGGGAGTGAGACCCAGTACTTC.

The chain couples TRBV28 to TRBJ2-7; D not resolved. Germline CDR1 is MDHEN and CDR2 is SYDVKM. Trimming took 5 bases from V and 3 from J, leaving 14 bases between them. The CDR3 consists of 14 residues. CDR3 in amino acids: CASSESGSNYEQYF. The CDR3 DNA sequence: TGTGCCAGCAGTGAATCCGGGTCCAACTACGAGCAGTACTTC.